A selection of T cell receptor beta chains follows, all from one sample in a study of cytomegalovirus exposure and HLA in healthy donors. Clones were read by immunoSEQ multiplex PCR, and TCRdb kept only the in-frame ones, dropping some. Of 75,000 or so clones listed, approximately 74% are singletons. The specimen was PBMCs. Receptors originate from a woman aged 25 to 39 in good health and CMV-seropositive. The CDR3 runs from the conserved cysteine through the conserved F or W. The D gene is left open where the match is weak. Only part of the rows carry a size: once, few, many, or a class if the clone is expanded.

v_call: TRBV2
d_call: TRBD2
clone_size: once
j_call: TRBJ2-5
cdr3_aa: CASTINSGRGETQYF
cdr3_nt: TGTGCCAGCACTATTAATAGCGGGAGGGGAGAGACCCAGTACTTC

v_call: TRBV19
d_call: .
clone_size: .
j_call: TRBJ1-1
cdr3_aa: CASSPFGMEGAEAFF
cdr3_nt: TGTGCCAGTAGTCCCTTCGGTATGGAGGGCGCTGAAGCTTTCTTT

v_call: TRBV5-1
d_call: TRBD1
clone_size: .
j_call: TRBJ1-1
cdr3_aa: CASSLEPGGNTEAFF
cdr3_nt: TGCGCCAGCAGCTTGGAACCAGGGGGAAACACTGAAGCTTTCTTT

v_call: TRBV6-4
d_call: .
clone_size: .
j_call: TRBJ2-5
cdr3_aa: CASPDSLLGETQYF
cdr3_nt: TGTGCCAGTCCGGACAGTCTCCTAGGGGAGACCCAGTACTTC

v_call: TRBV14
d_call: TRBD2
clone_size: .
j_call: TRBJ2-3
cdr3_aa: CASSQEEIAGDNTQYF
cdr3_nt: TGTGCCAGCAGCCAAGAGGAAATAGCGGGAGACAATACGCAGTATTTT

v_call: TRBV7-9
d_call: .
clone_size: .
j_call: TRBJ1-2
cdr3_aa: CASSTRTPGYTF
cdr3_nt: TGTGCCAGCAGCACAAGGACACCCGGCTACACCTTC

v_call: TRBV5-1
d_call: .
clone_size: .
j_call: TRBJ1-1
cdr3_aa: CASSLGRVNTEAFF
cdr3_nt: TGCGCCAGCAGCTTGGGCAGGGTAAACACTGAAGCTTTCTTT

v_call: TRBV6-4
d_call: TRBD1
clone_size: .
j_call: TRBJ1-1
cdr3_aa: CASSSDRGNEAFF
cdr3_nt: TGTGCCAGCAGTTCGGACAGGGGTAATGAAGCTTTCTTT

v_call: TRBV7-2
d_call: .
clone_size: .
j_call: TRBJ2-7
cdr3_aa: CASSLSRQAYEQYF
cdr3_nt: TGTGCCAGCAGCTTAAGCCGCCAAGCCTACGAGCAGTACTTC

v_call: TRBV6-5
d_call: .
clone_size: .
j_call: TRBJ1-5
cdr3_aa: CASSYGQGSQPQHF
cdr3_nt: TGTGCCAGCAGTTACGGGCAGGGCAGTCAGCCCCAGCATTTT

v_call: TRBV10-3
d_call: .
clone_size: .
j_call: TRBJ1-5
cdr3_aa: CAIKRDGGNQPQHF
cdr3_nt: TGTGCCATCAAGAGGGATGGGGGCAATCAGCCCCAGCATTTT